This entry is about one T cell receptor (beta chain). This entry is derived from a study of technical replicates of blood from a handful of donors. V lost 3 bases, J lost 4 bases, and 12 bases lay in between. The CDR3 is 14 amino acids. The V gene's germline CDR1 is MNHNS and CDR2 SASEGT. This table comes from immunoSEQ multiplex PCR, and its TCRdb copy is limited to in-frame clones, with some not included. The data hold 79,000 or so clones, with about 96% observed a single time. Sequencing was carried out using T cells isolated from PBMCs. J is TRBJ1-1 and V is TRBV6-1; D unclear. The origin of this receptor is a human donor in good health. The CDR3 loop is CASSDQRVPTEAFF. The CDR3 region has the DNA TGTGCCAGCAGTGACCAAAGAGTCCCCACTGAAGCTTTCTTT.